This T cell receptor (beta chain) comes out of a study of post-analysis software for immune sequencing data (dated by TCRdb to between 2015 and 2017). Looking at the study overall: Relapsing-remitting, secondary progressive and progressive-relapsing multiple sclerosis were recorded as disease courses, and subtype annotation was lacking for some patients. The multiple sclerosis patient repertoires were compared with more than 10 previously published healthy control repertoires from donors aged roughly 6 to 27 years. A subset of samples was prepared in parallel using single-end sample barcoding, then pooled and co-amplified after Illumina adapter ligation.

The meaning of the sample's time point label: second blood draw from one MS patient after hematopoietic stem cell transplantation. TCR beta repertoires were profiled from peripheral blood of approximately 13 young patients with multiple sclerosis to demonstrate the VDJtools post-analysis software. The multiple sclerosis patients were children and adolescents between roughly 6 and 16 years of age. The germline V gene encodes CDR1 MDHEN and CDR2 SYDVKM. The cysteine opens and the phenylalanine closes a CDR3 of 16 amino acids. The sequence is cut down to CDR3 DNA, 48 bases in frame from base 1. Trimming at the junction amounts to 4 bases on V and 1 base on J, and the germline ends lie 14 bases apart. Study-wide findings and limitations: Significantly higher frequencies in patients than in controls were found for roughly 5 TRBV segments, including TRBV5-6, TRBV5-1 and TRBV20-1. Direct clustering with F measure showed strong co-clustering of samples prepared in the same batch, prompting a batch-effect correction. Significantly lower normalized Chao1 diversity was found in multiple sclerosis patients than in controls, suggesting substantial peripheral T-cell clonal expansion. The multiple sclerosis patient group was slightly younger than the control group.

As for this clonotype: The clone's antigen remains unknown. No much larger clone is present one base from it, and per-base qualities are unavailable.

The library came from PCR. Sequencing took place on an Illumina HiSeq 2500. Unique molecular identifiers were incorporated into TCR beta cDNA libraries to reduce PCR and sequencing biases. Approximately 500,000 cDNA molecules were obtained for every 1 to 10 million input T cells, so each molecule roughly corresponded to one T cell. The patient libraries were prepared and sequenced using the same protocol as the earlier healthy control dataset. Within a given batch, samples were prepared together, multiplexed and sequenced on the same HiSeq lane. For the original study's pipeline: MIGEC handled the raw barcoded reads, throwing out single-read molecular identifier groups before consensus assembly and CDR3 extraction. VDJtools was used for post-analysis of the clonotype tables, with diversity normalized by down-sampling every dataset to the smallest sample size. Repertoire overlap clustering matched CDR3 amino acid but not nucleotide sequences to correct batch-related cross-sample contamination. TCRdb cleaned the public reads at Q25 with fastp, built clones with MiXCR and kept in-frame beta chains. Each entry is one CDR3 protein sequence, shown with its most common DNA and genes. The V and J calls reflect TCRdb's pipeline rather than the authors' work. The sample data list under 200,000 distinct CDR3 sequences, and under 40% of these were observed just once. The ten largest clones capture 25% to 35% of the sample.

Material: blood, obtained after autologous hematopoietic stem cell transplantation. This receptor was taken from a girl aged 5-17 years with multiple sclerosis. Donor details come from another sample of the same person, matched by shared clones. The chain is made from TRBV28 and TRBJ1-5; the D gene is possibly TRBD1, with 5 bases matching. The CDR3 reads CASSWKWKGSNQPQHF. The nucleotide sequence is TGTGCCAGCAGTTGGAAGTGGAAGGGGAGCAATCAGCCCCAGCATTTT.